This TCR beta chain originates from a study of T cell changes during pregnancy in multiple sclerosis. The protocol was immunoSEQ multiplex PCR, while the TCRdb copy is restricted to in-frame clones and leaves out a portion. The sample contains tens of thousands of clones, about 93% of which appear only once. The CDR3 has 12 amino acids. CDR1 and CDR2 from the germline V gene are SNHLY and FYNNEI. V was shortened by 11 bases and J by 3 bases, with 14 bases between the two germline ends. The chain employs TRBV2 and TRBJ2-7; D is possibly TRBD2 (6 bases). The material was peripheral blood, obtained in the first trimester of pregnancy. This clonotype was sampled from a female donor with multiple sclerosis, enrolled in a pregnancy study. CDR3: CASGGTYYEQYF. CDR3 sequence (DNA): TGTGCCTCGGGCGGGACTTACTACGAGCAGTACTTC.